The clone carrying this T cell receptor beta chain was seen more than once but under ten times. Its antigen is not known. These data originate in a study of vaccination effects on CD4 cells after COVID-19. Overall study findings and caveats: There was marked clonal contraction among infection- and vaccine-induced clones late after vaccination.

TCRdb keeps only in-frame clones here, not all; method: immunoSEQ multiplex PCR. The sample shows tens of thousands of clones, less than 75% of them seen only once. Antigen-specific CD4+ T cells were expanded (with viral peptide pools) by the ViraFEST assay ahead of sequencing. At the end of 10 days of culture, CD4+ T cells were isolated. Either the mRNA-1273 or the BNT162b2 vaccine was given to participants as two doses. Half-medium exchanges with IL-2 medium took place on days 3 and 7. The source is a human donor who received a COVID-19 vaccine. The source material was CD4+ T cells from PBMCs cultured with HCoV-NL63 spike peptides, sampled after COVID-19 vaccination.

CDR3 bases: TGTGCCAGCAGTTTATCCGGGGTTAATGGCTACACCTTC. It codes for CASSLSGVNGYTF. The V gene is TRBV6-5, the J gene TRBJ1-2, with D uncertain. CDR1 MNHEY and CDR2 SVGAGI come from the germline V gene. The V gene lost 4 bases and the J gene lost 6 bases, with 12 bases spanning the gap. The CDR3 consists of 13 residues.